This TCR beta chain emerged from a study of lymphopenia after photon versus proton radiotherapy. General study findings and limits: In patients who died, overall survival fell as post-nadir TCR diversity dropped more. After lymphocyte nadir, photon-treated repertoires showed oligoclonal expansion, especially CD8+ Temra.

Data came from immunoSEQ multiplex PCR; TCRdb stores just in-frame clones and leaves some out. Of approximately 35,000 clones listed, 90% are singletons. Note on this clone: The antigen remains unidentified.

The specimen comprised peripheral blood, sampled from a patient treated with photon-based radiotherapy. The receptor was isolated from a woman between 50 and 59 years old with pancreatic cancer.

CDR3 coding DNA: TGTGCCTGGAATGGGGTACGGGCGTACAATGAGCAGTTCTTC. Its protein product is CAWNGVRAYNEQFF. The chain combines TRBV30 with TRBJ2-1; D not certain. The germline V gene has CDR1 GTSNPN and CDR2 SVGIG (reference sequence). Trimming took off 4 bases at V and 4 bases at J, with 14 bases between the two ends. The CDR3 runs to 14 residues.